This record covers a single T cell receptor (beta chain). Its antigen remains unidentified. V was clipped by 0 bases and J by 1 base, with 18 bases between them. This CDR3 is built from 18 residues. Profiled with immunoSEQ multiplex PCR; TCRdb holds only in-frame clones, not every one. In the table there are 100,000 to 150,000 clones, more than 75% of which are singletons. These data are taken from a study of T cell responses to AZD1222 COVID-19 vaccine. The study's findings and limits: Compared with day 0, the breadth and depth of the Spike-specific TCR repertoire rose significantly after two doses of AZD1222.

The receptor's source is an adult in good health. The chain recombines TRBV23-1 with TRBJ1-2; D not certain. TRBV23-1 is an ORF, with its function uncertain. Source: peripheral blood, taken on day 0 of AZD1222 vaccination. The DNA for the CDR3 is TGCGCCAGCAGTCAATCCACCCCTATGGAGGAGGATAACTATGGCTACACCTTC. Translating gives CASSQSTPMEEDNYGYTF.